This passage covers 20 T cell receptor beta chains from one sample sequenced in a study of Ad26.COV2.S vaccination and SARS-CoV-2 variants (dated by TCRdb to about 2021). The library was generated by the immunoSEQ multiplex PCR assay. TCRdb obtained this table from immuneACCESS and retained in-frame rearrangements with V and J assigned. These tables miss some clones; where compared with another copy, unresolved V genes account for less than half of the shortfall, and the remainder is unexplained. The sample records hundreds of thousands of clones, 75% to 90% of which are singletons. The ten largest account for just over 2.5% of the sample. According to the study, the label for this sample's treatment or condition signals: around 19 received Ad26.COV2.S at low or high dose, single or two shots; several received placebo; per-sample allocation not given. For vaccine and placebo recipients, the sequenced repertoires came from samples collected on day 63 after the first injection.

Sequences were derived from peripheral blood, sampled in a trial of Ad26.COV2.S vaccine versus placebo. The receptors were sampled from a person between 18 and 65 years old who received the Ad26.COV2.S COVID-19 vaccine or a placebo.

The count of this clone is one. This chain connects TRBV18 to TRBJ2-1; D may be TRBD2 (6 bases). Germline CDR1 KGHSH, CDR2 LQKENI. The CDR3 has 15 residues. With 3 bases removed from V and 0 bases from J, the gap between germline ends came to 9 bases. This CDR3 reads CASSPTGSSYNEQFF. DNA for the CDR3: TGTGCCAGCTCACCCACCGGGAGCTCCTACAATGAGCAGTTCTTC. Supplemented by reference TRBV18 and TRBJ2-1, the full variable domain reads NAGVMQNPRHLVRRRGQEARLRCSPMKGHSHVYWYRQLPEEGLKFMVYLQKENIIDESGMPKERFSAEFPKEGPSILRIQQVVRGDSAAYFCASSPTGSSYNEQFFGPGTRLTVL.

The V and J genes are TRBV5-1 and TRBJ2-7; D possibly matches TRBD1 or TRBD2 (5 bases each). Looked up from germline, CDR1 is SGHRS and CDR2 is YFSETQ. CDR3 length: 15 residues. Trimming shortened V by 4 bases and J by 4 bases, and 18 bases separated the two germline ends. CDR3 coding DNA: TGCGCCAGCAGCCCCGGGGCAGTCGCCCCGTACGAGCAGTACGTC. Amino acids: CASSPGAVAPYEQYV.

This clone has a handful of counts. This chain's CDR3 is CASTGGDETQYF. In nucleotides, the CDR3 is TGCGCCAGTACAGGGGGTGACGAGACCCAGTACTTC. This rearrangement joins TRBV10-2 to TRBJ2-5; 8 bases line up with TRBD1. This CDR3 is built from 12 residues. V shed 9 bases, J shed 5 bases, and the junction held 5 bases outside the gene matches. Germline V lookup: CDR1 WSHSY, CDR2 SAAADI.

The chain employs TRBV28 and TRBJ1-2; no reliable D call. The germline V and J ends were trimmed by 6 bases and 4 bases, with 12 bases remaining between them. The CDR3 runs to 13 residues. The V gene's germline CDR1 is MDHEN and CDR2 SYDVKM. CDR3 in DNA: TGTGCCAGCAGGGTGGGTGGCTCCTATGGCTACACCTTC. Translation: CASRVGGSYGYTF.

The chain couples TRBV28 to TRBJ1-5, with TRBD1 as a possible D gene (6 bases). Germline V gene data show CDR1 as MDHEN and CDR2 as SYDVKM. Trimming removed 1 base from V and 6 bases from J, with 13 bases in between. This CDR3 spans 15 amino acids. The CDR3 DNA is TGTGCCAGCAGTTTATCCTTCTACAGGGTTCAGCCCCAGCATTTT. Its protein product is CASSLSFYRVQPQHF.

The chain joins TRBV5-1 to TRBJ2-1; D gene unclear. This CDR3 region has 15 residues. Trimming shortened V by 0 bases and J by 2 bases, and 9 bases separated the two germline ends. The germline V gene encodes CDR1 SGHRS and CDR2 YFSETQ. CDR3 sequence: CASSLAQPTYNEQFF. The CDR3, as DNA: TGCGCCAGCAGCTTGGCCCAGCCAACCTACAATGAGCAGTTCTTC.

The rearrangement uses TRBV18 and TRBJ2-1, with 11 bases identical to TRBD2. V was pared by 1 base and J by 8 bases, with 7 bases of the junction left unmatched. Germline CDR1 is KGHSH and CDR2 is LQKENI. The CDR3 has 16 amino acids. The CDR3 loop is CASSPQLAGAPYEQFF. CDR3 in DNA: TGTGCCAGCTCACCACAACTAGCGGGAGCTCCGTATGAGCAGTTCTTC.

The DNA for the CDR3 is TGTGCCAGCAGGAAAATGCTGTTTTTT. This encodes CASRKMLFF. The rearrangement joins TRBV6-4 to TRBJ1-4; no firm D call. This CDR3 has 9 residues. V dropped 6 bases and J dropped 14 bases, with 7 bases sitting between them. Germline values: CDR1 MRHNA, CDR2 SNTAGT.

This chain uses TRBV29-1 with TRBJ1-2; D not resolved. Germline assignment: CDR1 SQVTM and CDR2 ANQGSEA. The length of the CDR3 is 12 residues. Trimming removed 4 bases from V and 1 base from J, with 7 bases in between. The CDR3 bases are TGCAGCGTTGTCGGTCTTAACTATGGCTACACCTTC. As protein: CSVVGLNYGYTF.

This chain links TRBV5-1 with TRBJ2-7; D unresolved. Germline V gene lookup returns CDR1 SGHRS and CDR2 YFSETQ. Trimming stripped 0 bases from V and 6 bases from J, with 16 bases between. This CDR3 has 15 residues. The DNA of the CDR3 is TGCGCCAGCAGCTTGGGACTCCGACTTCCACTCGAGCAGTACTTC. The encoded protein is CASSLGLRLPLEQYF. The entire variable domain, with the rest obtained from reference TRBV5-1 and TRBJ2-7, is as follows: KAGVTQTPRYLIKTRGQQVTLSCSPISGHRSVSWYQQTPGQGLQFLFEYFSETQRNKGNFPGRFSGRQFSNSRSEMNVSTLELGDSALYLCASSLGLRLPLEQYFGPGTRLTVT.

The chain recombines TRBV7-3 with TRBJ1-2; D is uncertain. CDR3 length equals 13 residues. Germline CDR1 SGHTA, CDR2 FQGTGA. Deletions cut 5 bases from V and 8 bases from J, with 15 bases between. CDR3 protein: CASSQDPGQGYTF. The CDR3 bases are TGTGCCAGCAGCCAGGACCCAGGCCAGGGCTACACCTTC.

The chain recombines TRBV10-3 with TRBJ1-6, with a tentative D call TRBD1 (5 bases). Trimming took 3 bases from V and 11 from J, leaving 14 bases between them. Germline lookup yields CDR1 ENHRY and CDR2 SYGVKD. The CDR3 consists of 14 residues. CDR3 coding DNA: TGTGCCATCAGTGAACCGGACACCGCTGCACCCCTCCACTTT. Translated, it gives CAISEPDTAAPLHF.

The genes are TRBV18 and TRBJ1-6, with unresolved D. Trimming removed 2 bases at V and 0 bases at J, with 17 bases between. CDR1 and CDR2 (germline): KGHSH, LQKENI. This CDR3 has 19 residues. The CDR3: CASSPIPARPISYNSPLHF. In DNA, the CDR3 is TGTGCCAGCTCACCAATTCCCGCAAGGCCGATCTCCTATAATTCACCCCTCCACTTT.

The DNA of the CDR3 is TGTGCCGCGCAGGGGGTAGATGAAAAACTGTTTTTT. Amino acid sequence: CAAQGVDEKLFF. The V and J genes are TRBV30 and TRBJ1-4; 7 nucleotides line up with TRBD1. This CDR3 contains 12 residues. With 8 bases clipped from V and 6 bases from J, the junction kept 6 bases outside the gene matches. Germline-derived CDR1 and CDR2 are GTSNPN and SVGIG (reference sequence).

The chain joins TRBV28 to TRBJ1-1; D is perhaps TRBD1 (5 bases). Germline lookup yields CDR1 MDHEN and CDR2 SYDVKM. Trimming took 4 bases from V and 10 from J, leaving 22 bases between them. The CDR3 runs 15 residues. CDR3 in amino acids: CASSSYQGHIVGAFF. The DNA for the CDR3 is TGTGCCAGCAGTTCGTACCAGGGTCACATAGTCGGAGCTTTCTTT.

The gene calls are TRBV19 and TRBJ2-3; D possibly corresponds to TRBD2 (5 bases). From germline, CDR1 is LNHDA and CDR2 SQIVND (reference sequence). The CDR3 covers 15 residues. V was clipped by 5 bases and J by 4 bases, with 16 bases between them. The CDR3 DNA follows: TGTGCCAGTAGTGCCCTAGGGAGAGGTGCAGATACGCAGTATTTT. It translates to CASSALGRGADTQYF.

This clone showed up just a few times. V is TRBV28 and J is TRBJ1-5; the D gene is possibly TRBD1 (6 bases). This CDR3 has 14 residues. Germline CDR1 MDHEN, CDR2 SYDVKM. V lost 5 bases and J 9 bases, leaving 17 bases between the germline ends. Here the CDR3 DNA reads TGTGCCAGCAGTCGACAGGTTACTCTAAGGCCCCAGCATTTT. This gives the protein CASSRQVTLRPQHF.

DNA for the CDR3: TGTGCCAGCAGCTCCCCCCTCGGGGGACTTCGGACTGAAGCTTTCTTT. It encodes CASSSPLGGLRTEAFF. The chain employs TRBV7-8 and TRBJ1-1; possible D gene TRBD1, 5 bases. Germline V lookup: CDR1 SGHVS, CDR2 FQNEAQ. V was pared by 4 bases and J by 5 bases, with 20 bases between. The CDR3 contains 16 residues.

The rearrangement links TRBV25-1 to TRBJ1-5, with a tentative D call TRBD1 (5 bases). The CDR3 spans 16 residues. The germline V and J ends were trimmed by 1 base and 3 bases, with 13 bases remaining between them. Germline V gives CDR1 MGHDK, CDR2 SYGVNS. Here the CDR3 reads CASSESSGTFNQPQHF. CDR3 bases: TGTGCCAGCAGTGAATCGTCAGGGACTTTCAATCAGCCCCAGCATTTT.

The chain joins TRBV27 to TRBJ2-3; a weak D match, TRBD1 (6 bases). Germline lookup yields CDR1 MNHEY and CDR2 SMNVEV (reference sequence). The CDR3 contains 13 residues. The ends were cut back, 5 bases at V and 8 bases at J, with 14 bases in the middle. The CDR3 is CASSPYRDATQYF. The CDR3 nucleotides read TGTGCCAGCAGTCCCTACAGGGATGCTACGCAGTATTTT.